This TCR beta chain was recorded in a study of blood T cell repertoires in COVID-19. Study-wide background: Donors in the United States, Italy and Spain gave samples during acute or convalescent COVID-19.

In Seattle, patients joined the study during active infection and were tracked longitudinally. Per the original methods: For nucleated cells, counts were estimated from reference gene primer amplification. The data were produced by immunoSEQ multiplex PCR, yet TCRdb's version contains in-frame clones alone and is incomplete. The D gene and trimming were derived from the DNA, and the V and J assignments and clone size from that table. Of roughly 200,000 clones listed, approximately 88% are singletons. The CDR3 totals 15 residues. Germline CDR1 reads LNHDA; CDR2 reads SQIVND (reference sequence). Losses at the gene ends were 3 bases for V and 1 base for J; bases not matched to a gene: 6.

The chain has TRBV19 and TRBJ2-7; 7 bases agree with TRBD2. Sequencing was performed on peripheral blood. The TCR comes from a woman in her 40s with COVID-19, enrolled during active disease. In DNA, the CDR3 is TGTGCCAGTAGTATGCGGGAGAGTGATTCCTACGAGCAGTACTTC. It encodes CASSMRESDSYEQYF.